This T cell receptor (beta chain) was found in a study of T cells in Graves' hyperthyroidism and ophthalmopathy (dated by TCRdb to about 2019). Broadly, across the study: Peripheral blood was sampled at the time of initial diagnosis, prior to any treatment. TCR V-J signatures able to tell the groups apart were searched for in a discovery cohort of approximately 95 patients, of whom more than 40 had Graves' ophthalmopathy and some 60 had stable Graves' hyperthyroidism. Whether ophthalmopathy could be predicted prospectively was tested in an independent validation cohort made up of about 20 hyperthyroidism patients plus 17 patients who later progressed to ophthalmopathy. The roughly 100 discovery patients were randomly divided into training and test sets at a 7:3 ratio. Thyroid tissue and blood T-cell repertoires from more than 5 Graves' hyperthyroidism patients were also compared in the study. Once sampling was done, hyperthyroidism patients were given methimazole at a starting dose of 30 mg daily, whereas ophthalmopathy patients were given high-dose intravenous methylprednisolone. TCR Vbeta CDR3 sequencing of 140 or so peripheral blood samples (roughly 43 ophthalmopathy, roughly 72 hyperthyroidism and roughly 17 progressor patients) is reported in the paper.

The hyperthyroidism patients were between 18 and 65 years old and newly diagnosed, with a disease duration of less than 2 months. Exclusion was applied to patients with uncontrolled infections, other autoimmune diseases, pregnancy or lactation. Clinical symptoms, serum thyroxine and TRAb, thyroid ultrasound, and orbital computed tomography formed the basis for the diagnoses. Blood from progressor patients was collected at the time of first diagnosis with hyperthyroidism, before any ophthalmopathy symptoms had appeared. PBMCs were separated from approximately 10 ml of fresh peripheral blood using Ficoll-Paque density gradient centrifugation. Patients classed as progressors first received a Graves' hyperthyroidism diagnosis and then went on to develop ophthalmopathy during follow-up. Total RNA was extracted using Trizol reagent, and RNA quality was assessed on an Agilent 2100 Bioanalyzer. Including cysteine and phenylalanine, the CDR3 has 13 amino acids. Here the CDR3 DNA is all that survives: 39 bases in frame from base 1. Relative to germline, V is 4 bases shorter and J is 1 base shorter, with 7 bases between their ends.

The TCR beta CDR3 regions were amplified from the RNA transcripts. The TCR CDR3 was subjected to a first round of RT-PCR using the HTBI primer set and the Qiagen OneStep RT-PCR kit. A second multiplex PCR round built the libraries, followed by size selection and purification. Libraries were sequenced paired-end with 100 bp reads on an Illumina HiSeq2000. The study's processing was this. SOAPnuke was used to process the raw data, removing reads that contained adapters or uncalled bases, had a mean Phred below 15, or lacked an exact match to the constant primer or identifier. COPE v1.2.5 was used to merge high-quality paired reads, and clonotypes were defined as unique nucleotide sequences. MiTCR v1.1 was used to align the clonotypes against IMGT TRBV, TRBD and TRBJ reference segments. Only V-J combinations with frequency above 0.0001, covering roughly 99% of repertoires, were analysed. A TCS score was defined as the ratio between F50 (clonal expansion) and ExV (chaos), using BLOSUM62-based TCRdist between CDR3 peptides within each V-J. Welch's t-statistics and random forest reduced roughly 530 V-J features to about 13, which were used in a naive Bayes classifier (R e1071). TCRdb cleaned the public reads at Q25 with fastp, built clones with MiXCR and kept in-frame beta chains. Every CDR3 protein is listed once, alongside the most common genes and DNA of its rows. The V and J calls come from TCRdb's annotation, not from the publication. In all, the sample holds about 580,000 distinct CDR3 sequences, and more than 11% of those were seen once. The ten biggest clones cover 5% to 7% of the sample.

The full study reports these points: In validation, the model predicted progression to ophthalmopathy with 55% to 71% sensitivity and 72.22% specificity, a median of 6.5 months before onset. In cross-validation, a model built on a 13 V-J signature told ophthalmopathy apart from stable hyperthyroidism with approximately 90% sensitivity and around 84% specificity, and in testing the same model reached 80%/75%. Sample size was not statistically predetermined, and investigators were not blinded to group allocation. Most expanded thyroid clonotypes (frequency above 0.001) were also detected in blood, a finding suggesting that blood repertoires may reflect thyroid immune responses.

This clonotype was seen ten or more times. It lacks a known antigen. Base qualities were left out, and no much larger clone turns up one base away. The specimen sequenced was blood. The sequence came from a woman aged 25 to 45 with Graves' hyperthyroidism that later progressed to Graves' ophthalmopathy. The V gene is TRBV12-3 or TRBV12-4 and the J gene is TRBJ2-5, with the D gene uncertain. This receptor carries the CDR3 CASSYISQETQYF. Here is the DNA: TGTGCCAGCAGTTACATAAGCCAAGAGACCCAGTACTTC.